A single sample gave rise to the 23 T cell receptor beta chains below, sequenced in a study of cytomegalovirus exposure and HLA in healthy donors. Here immunoSEQ multiplex PCR was the method, and the copy in TCRdb shows in-frame clones only, minus some. In the table there are about 200,000 clones, 84% of which are singletons. The specimen sequenced was PBMCs. Receptors originate from a woman aged 25 to 39 in good health and CMV-seropositive.

The V call is TRBV25-1, the J call TRBJ2-2; TRBD1 matches at 9 bases. V was pared by 0 bases and J by 7 bases, with 9 bases of the junction left unmatched. The CDR3 sequence is 17 residues long. Looked up from germline, CDR1 is MGHDK and CDR2 is SYGVNS. The CDR3 protein is CASSEYLQGAGVGELFF. The CDR3 DNA reads TGTGCCAGCAGTGAATACCTACAGGGGGCCGGTGTCGGGGAGCTGTTTTTT.

The V gene is TRBV19, the J gene TRBJ1-2; the D is unclear. The germline CDR1 and CDR2 sequences are LNHDA and SQIVND (reference sequence). Trimming cost V 7 bases and J 0 bases, with 18 bases left between them. The CDR3 runs to 16 residues. CDR3 DNA sequence: TGTGCCAGTACCCCTCTGTCCGGGAGAGCTAACTATGGCTACACCTTC. Its protein is CASTPLSGRANYGYTF.

The genes are TRBV7-9 and TRBJ1-4; weak D call: TRBD1 (5 bases). Trimming removed 2 bases from V and 4 bases from J, with 11 bases in between. There are 15 residues in the CDR3. Per germline, CDR1 SEHNR and CDR2 FQNEAQ (reference sequence). CDR3 nucleotide sequence: TGTGCCAGCAGCTTACCTGACAGTCTTAATGAAAAACTGTTTTTT. Protein: CASSLPDSLNEKLFF.

V and J are TRBV7-9 and TRBJ1-2; the D is unclear. The CDR3 is made up of 12 amino acids. Germline loops: CDR1 SEHNR, CDR2 FQNEAQ (reference sequence). V was cut by 1 base and J by 7 bases, with 7 bases left in between. CDR3 protein: CASSLVSGGYTF. The CDR3 nucleotides are TGTGCCAGCAGCTTAGTCTCGGGTGGCTACACCTTC.

Only a few counts were recorded for this clone. This chain links TRBV2 with TRBJ2-7; D gene unclear. Between the trimmed V and J ends, which lost 7 bases and 2 bases, there was a span of 9 bases. Germline loops: CDR1 SNHLY, CDR2 FYNNEI. The CDR3 extends over 12 amino acids. CDR3 sequence reads: CASNGAAYEQYF. The CDR3 DNA is TGTGCCAGCAACGGAGCAGCCTACGAGCAGTACTTC.

J is TRBJ2-1 and V is TRBV15; D is uncertain. Trimming cost V 1 base and J 8 bases, with 18 bases left between them. Looked up from germline, CDR1 is LNHNV and CDR2 is YYDKDF (reference sequence). This CDR3 has 16 amino acids. CDR3 nucleotide sequence: TGTGCCACCAGCAGAGGGGCCCAGCCCCGTCTCTATGAGCAGTTCTTC. This codes for CATSRGAQPRLYEQFF.

The rearrangement links TRBV5-1 to TRBJ1-2, with 11 bases identical to TRBD1. V shed 0 bases and J 6 bases; nucleotides not matched to a gene: 4. There are 15 residues in the CDR3. CDR1 and CDR2 from the germline V gene are SGHRS and YFSETQ. CDR3 sequence: CASSLGTGGWNGYTF. The DNA for the CDR3 is TGCGCCAGCAGCTTGGGGACAGGGGGCTGGAATGGCTACACCTTC.

This chain connects TRBV6-5 to TRBJ1-2, with TRBD1 matching over 7 bases. The V gene end was trimmed by 7 bases and the J gene end by 6 bases; junction bases not matched to a gene: 8. This CDR3 is built from 13 residues. Germline values: CDR1 MNHEY, CDR2 SVGAGI. The CDR3 DNA sequence: TGTGCCAGCACCATAGGAGGGGGCGATGGCTACACCTTC. Translated, it gives CASTIGGGDGYTF.

The J gene is TRBJ2-7, the V gene TRBV5-6; maybe TRBD2 (6 bases). V was cut by 5 bases and J by 3 bases, with 15 bases left in between. CDR3 length equals 14 residues. Per the germline V gene, CDR1 is SGHDT and CDR2 is YYEEEE. The CDR3 sequence: CASRNSDYRYEQYF. The CDR3 DNA follows: TGTGCCAGCAGGAATTCGGACTACCGCTACGAGCAGTACTTC.

The V gene is TRBV9, the J gene TRBJ2-3; possible D gene TRBD2, 6 bases. Germline assignment: CDR1 SGDLS and CDR2 YYNGEE. The CDR3 length is 17 residues. Deletions cut 3 bases from V and 0 bases from J, with 17 bases between. CDR3 coding DNA: TGTGCCAGCAGCGCCGGAGGAGGGAGCCCTAGCACAGATACGCAGTATTTT. It is translated as CASSAGGGSPSTDTQYF.

This chain uses TRBV19 with TRBJ1-1; no reliable D call. Germline V gene data show CDR1 as LNHDA and CDR2 as SQIVND (reference sequence). Trimming shortened V by 9 bases and J by 4 bases, and 15 bases separated the two germline ends. CDR3 size: 13 residues. In DNA form, the CDR3 reads TGTGCCAGCAGTTCGCGGCGTGGCACTGAAGCTTTCTTT. It encodes CASSSRRGTEAFF.

This chain links TRBV18 with TRBJ2-3; D may be TRBD1 (5 bases). Per the germline V gene, CDR1 is KGHSH and CDR2 is LQKENI. V gave up 3 bases and J gave up 6 bases, with 16 bases separating them. There are 15 residues in the CDR3. The CDR3 region is CASSPQMQGADTQYF. The CDR3 coding sequence is TGTGCCAGCTCACCGCAAATGCAGGGTGCCGATACGCAGTATTTT. The full variable domain, rest sourced from reference TRBV18 and TRBJ2-3, is NAGVMQNPRHLVRRRGQEARLRCSPMKGHSHVYWYRQLPEEGLKFMVYLQKENIIDESGMPKERFSAEFPKEGPSILRIQQVVRGDSAAYFCASSPQMQGADTQYFGPGTRLTVL.

The chain combines TRBV5-1 with TRBJ2-1; TRBD2 aligns across 9 bases. From germline, CDR1 is SGHRS and CDR2 YFSETQ. Losses at the gene ends were 0 bases for V and 3 bases for J; bases not matched to a gene: 4. The CDR3 is 16 amino acids. CDR3 region: CASSLGAGGNYNEQFF. For the CDR3, the DNA is TGCGCCAGCAGCTTGGGGGCGGGAGGGAACTACAATGAGCAGTTCTTC.

This chain links TRBV6-5 with TRBJ1-1; TRBD1 might be the D (6 bases). The CDR3 is 13 residues long. The germline gives CDR1 MNHEY, CDR2 SVGAGI. Trimming stripped 7 bases from V and 8 bases from J, with 17 bases between. CDR3 nucleotide sequence: TGTGCCAGCAACCCGAATACCGGGACAGAAGCTTTCTTT. It encodes CASNPNTGTEAFF.

The chain is built from TRBV6-4 and TRBJ1-2, with D possibly being TRBD1 (5 bases). The CDR3 sequence is 14 residues long. Looked up from germline, CDR1 is MRHNA and CDR2 is SNTAGT. Trimming took off 7 bases at V and 5 bases at J, with 17 bases between the two ends. CDR3 sequence (DNA): TGTGCCAGCAAGGGCCCCCCGGACACATATGGCTACACCTTC. It specifies CASKGPPDTYGYTF.

The chain couples TRBV4-2 to TRBJ1-2; a possible D gene is TRBD1 (5 bases). From germline, CDR1 is LGHNA and CDR2 YNFKEQ. The CDR3 consists of 17 residues. V gave up 0 bases and J gave up 2 bases, with 16 bases separating them. DNA for the CDR3: TGTGCCAGCAGCCAAGAAGAACTGCCTTCAGGGAACTATGGCTACACCTTC. Its protein product is CASSQEELPSGNYGYTF.

The rearrangement links TRBV29-1 to TRBJ2-7, with D unresolved. Trimming removed 4 bases from V and 0 bases from J, with 16 bases in between. This CDR3 has 15 amino acids. CDR1 is SQVTM, CDR2 ANQGSEA, per germline. Written as DNA, the CDR3 is TGCAGCGTTGTCCCCGAGCGCGGCAGCTCCTACGAGCAGTACTTC. This gives the protein CSVVPERGSSYEQYF.

V usage is TRBV28 and J usage is TRBJ1-1; 9 positions match TRBD1. Germline lookup yields CDR1 MDHEN and CDR2 SYDVKM. With 2 bases clipped from V and 5 bases from J, the junction kept 6 bases outside the gene matches. The length of the CDR3 is 15 residues. CDR3 region: CASSLRTGASTEAFF. DNA for the CDR3: TGTGCCAGCAGTTTACGGACAGGGGCATCAACTGAAGCTTTCTTT.

This clone occurred once. The chain is built from TRBV29-1 and TRBJ2-1, with TRBD1 as a possible D gene (6 bases). CDR1 and CDR2 from the germline V gene are SQVTM and ANQGSEA. The CDR3 is made up of 14 amino acids. V was pared by 7 bases and J by 2 bases, with 15 bases between. In DNA form, the CDR3 reads TGCAGCGCACTATCCGGGACACCCTACAATGAGCAGTTCTTC. Amino acid sequence: CSALSGTPYNEQFF.

The chain couples TRBV6-1 to TRBJ2-3, with 14 bases matching TRBD2. V lost 4 bases and J lost 2; bases outside the gene matches: 2. The CDR3 length is 16 residues. In germline, CDR1 is MNHNS, CDR2 SASEGT. Here the CDR3 reads CASSAGLAGATDTQYF. The DNA of the CDR3 is TGTGCCAGCAGTGCGGGACTAGCGGGGGCCACAGATACGCAGTATTTT.

This rearrangement joins TRBV2 to TRBJ2-6, with no clear D. The ends were cut back, 4 bases at V and 0 bases at J, with 4 bases in the middle. Germline V gene sequence: CDR1 SNHLY, CDR2 FYNNEI. The CDR3 has 14 amino acids. The CDR3 sequence is CASSGLSGANVLTF. In DNA form, the CDR3 reads TGTGCCAGCAGTGGGCTCTCTGGGGCCAACGTCCTGACTTTC. Supplemented by reference TRBV2 and TRBJ2-6, the full variable domain reads EPEVTQTPSHQVTQMGQEVILRCVPISNHLYFYWYRQILGQKVEFLVSFYNNEISEKSEIFDDQFSVERPDGSNFTLKIRSTKLEDSAMYFCASSGLSGANVLTFGAGSRLTVL.

J is TRBJ1-2 and V is TRBV28; perhaps TRBD1 as D (6 bases). Trimming left V 6 bases short and J 4 bases short, with 18 bases between. CDR1 and CDR2 (germline): MDHEN, SYDVKM. The CDR3 length is 15 residues. In DNA, the CDR3 is TGTGCCAGCAGCCTAACTTACAGGGAGAGCTATGGCTACACCTTC. Translated: CASSLTYRESYGYTF.

This sequence joins TRBV9 and TRBJ1-1; 8 nucleotides match TRBD1. The CDR3 is 14 residues long. The germline CDR1 and CDR2 sequences are SGDLS and YYNGEE. The ends lost 4 bases at V and 0 bases at J; junction bases unmatched: 2. CDR3 bases: TGTGCCAGCAGCACGGGACAGGTGAACACTGAAGCTTTCTTT. Translation gives CASSTGQVNTEAFF.